This T cell receptor beta chain was recorded in a study of shared clonotypes between healthy human individuals. Sequencing was performed with immunoSEQ multiplex PCR; in TCRdb, only in-frame clones are kept and a portion is missing. Of 400,000 to 500,000 clones in the sample, about 82% were seen once. This clonotype was sampled from a woman between 35 and 50 years old in good health. Some clones in this sample may be carry-over from other donors' samples. Specimen: PBMCs.

In DNA, the CDR3 is TGTGCCAGCAGCTCAGGGGAATTGGGCAATCAGCCCCAGCATTTT. Its translation is CASSSGELGNQPQHF. The rearrangement uses TRBV7-2 and TRBJ1-5; possible D gene TRBD1, 6 bases. The CDR3 extends over 15 amino acids. The germline V gene encodes CDR1 SGHTA and CDR2 FQGNSA. Trimming pared 4 bases from V and 2 bases from J, leaving 12 bases between.